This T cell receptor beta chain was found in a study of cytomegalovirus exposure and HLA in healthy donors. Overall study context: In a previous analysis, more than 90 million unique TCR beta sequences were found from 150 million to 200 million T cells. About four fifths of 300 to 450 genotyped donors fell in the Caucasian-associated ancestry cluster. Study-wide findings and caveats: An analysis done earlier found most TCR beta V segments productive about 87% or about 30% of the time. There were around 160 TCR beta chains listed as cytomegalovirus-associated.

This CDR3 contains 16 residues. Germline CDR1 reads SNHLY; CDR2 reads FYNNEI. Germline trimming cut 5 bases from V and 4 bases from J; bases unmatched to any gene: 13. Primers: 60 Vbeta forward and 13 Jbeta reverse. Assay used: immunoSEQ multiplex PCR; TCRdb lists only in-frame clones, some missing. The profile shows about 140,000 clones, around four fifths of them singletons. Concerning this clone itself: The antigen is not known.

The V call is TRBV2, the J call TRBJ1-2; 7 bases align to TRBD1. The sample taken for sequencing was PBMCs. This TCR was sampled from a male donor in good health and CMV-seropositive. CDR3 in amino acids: CASSPRTGPSGYGYTF. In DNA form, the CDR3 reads TGTGCCAGCAGTCCCCGGACAGGCCCTTCGGGCTATGGCTACACCTTC. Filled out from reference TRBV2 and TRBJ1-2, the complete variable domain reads EPEVTQTPSHQVTQMGQEVILRCVPISNHLYFYWYRQILGQKVEFLVSFYNNEISEKSEIFDDQFSVERPDGSNFTLKIRSTKLEDSAMYFCASSPRTGPSGYGYTFGSGTRLTVV.